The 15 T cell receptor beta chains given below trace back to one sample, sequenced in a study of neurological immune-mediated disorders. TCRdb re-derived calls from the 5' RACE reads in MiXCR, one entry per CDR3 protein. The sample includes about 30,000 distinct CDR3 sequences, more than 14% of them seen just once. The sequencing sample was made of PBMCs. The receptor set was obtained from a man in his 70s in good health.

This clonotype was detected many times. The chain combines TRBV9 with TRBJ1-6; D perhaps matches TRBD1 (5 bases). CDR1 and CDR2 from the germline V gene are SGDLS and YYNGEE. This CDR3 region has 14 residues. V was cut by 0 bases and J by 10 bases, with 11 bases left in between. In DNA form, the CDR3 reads TGTGCCAGCAGCGTAGAAGGGGAGAGCTCACCCCTCCACTTT. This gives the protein CASSVEGESSPLHF.

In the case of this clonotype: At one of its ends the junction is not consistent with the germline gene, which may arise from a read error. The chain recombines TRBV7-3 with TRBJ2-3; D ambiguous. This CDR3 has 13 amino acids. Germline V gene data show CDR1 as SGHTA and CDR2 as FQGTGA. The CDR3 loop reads CVSSFLVGDTQYF. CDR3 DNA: TGTGTCAGCAGCTTCCTGGTGGGAGATACGCAGTATTTT. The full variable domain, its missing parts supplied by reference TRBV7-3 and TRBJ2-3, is GAGVSQTPSNKVTEKGKYVELRCDPISGHTALYWYRQSLGQGPEFLIYFQGTGAADDSGLPNDRFFAVRPEGSVSTLKIQRTERGDSAVYLCVSSFLVGDTQYFGPGTRLTVL.

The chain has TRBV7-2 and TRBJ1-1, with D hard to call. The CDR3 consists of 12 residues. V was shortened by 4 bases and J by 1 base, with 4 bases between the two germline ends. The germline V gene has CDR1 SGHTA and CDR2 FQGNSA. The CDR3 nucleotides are TGTGCCAGCAGCTGGGGGAACACTGAAGCTTTCTTT. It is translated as CASSWGNTEAFF.

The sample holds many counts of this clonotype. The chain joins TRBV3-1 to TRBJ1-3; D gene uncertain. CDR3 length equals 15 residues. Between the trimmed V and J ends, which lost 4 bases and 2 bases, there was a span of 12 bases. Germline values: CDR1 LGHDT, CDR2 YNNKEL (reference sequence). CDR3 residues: CASSRKRYAGNTIYF. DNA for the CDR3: TGTGCCAGCAGCCGAAAGCGGTATGCTGGAAACACCATATATTTT.

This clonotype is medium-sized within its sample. The CDR3 sequence is CASSLSRSYNEQFF. CDR3 coding DNA: TGTGCCAGCAGTTTATCCAGGTCCTACAATGAGCAGTTCTTC. The gene calls are TRBV12-3 or TRBV12-4 and TRBJ2-1; no reliable D call. V was clipped by 2 bases and J by 1 base, with 6 bases between them. CDR3 length: 14 amino acids.

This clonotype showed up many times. The CDR3 DNA sequence: TGTGCCATCAGTGAGTCTGGCAGGGAGGACGAGCAGTACTTC. Amino acid sequence: CAISESGREDEQYF. The J gene is TRBJ2-7, the V gene TRBV10-3, with D possibly TRBD2 on 6 matching bases. V lost 0 bases to trimming and J lost 5 bases, with 11 bases between them. There are 14 residues in the CDR3. Germline CDR1 is ENHRY and CDR2 is SYGVKD.

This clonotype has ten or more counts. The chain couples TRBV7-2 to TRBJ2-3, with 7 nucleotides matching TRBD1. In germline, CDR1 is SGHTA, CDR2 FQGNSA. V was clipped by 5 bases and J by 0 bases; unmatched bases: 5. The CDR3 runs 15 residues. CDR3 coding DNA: TGTGCCAGCAGCCCGGACAGGTCTAGCACAGATACGCAGTATTTT. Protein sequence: CASSPDRSSTDTQYF.

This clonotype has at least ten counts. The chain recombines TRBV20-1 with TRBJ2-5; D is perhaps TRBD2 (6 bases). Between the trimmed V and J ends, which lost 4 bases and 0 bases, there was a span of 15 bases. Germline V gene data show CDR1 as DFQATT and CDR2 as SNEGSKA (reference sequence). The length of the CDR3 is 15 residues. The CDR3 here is CSATSLAVYQETQYF. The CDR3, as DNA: TGCAGTGCTACCTCCTTAGCGGTGTACCAAGAGACCCAGTACTTC.

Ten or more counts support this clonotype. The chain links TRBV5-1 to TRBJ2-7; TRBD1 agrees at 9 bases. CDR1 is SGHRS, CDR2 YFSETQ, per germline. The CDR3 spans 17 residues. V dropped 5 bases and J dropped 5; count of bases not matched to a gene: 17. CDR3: CASSNTGGAWFINEQYF. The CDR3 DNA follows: TGCGCCAGCAGTAATACAGGGGGCGCCTGGTTCATAAACGAGCAGTACTTC.

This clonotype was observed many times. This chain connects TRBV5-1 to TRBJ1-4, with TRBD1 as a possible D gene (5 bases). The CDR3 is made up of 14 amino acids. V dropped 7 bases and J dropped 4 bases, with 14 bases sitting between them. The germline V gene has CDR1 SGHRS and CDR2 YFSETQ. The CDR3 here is CASRRDGGNEKLFF. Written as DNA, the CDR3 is TGCGCCAGCCGCAGGGACGGGGGTAATGAAAAACTGTTTTTT.

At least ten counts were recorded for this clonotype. The CDR3 region is CASSYQRGDQETQYF. CDR3 in DNA: TGTGCCAGCAGTTACCAGCGGGGGGACCAAGAGACCCAGTACTTC. The chain links TRBV6-5 to TRBJ2-5; TRBD2 matches 9 bases. Trimming at V came to 2 bases and at J to 0 bases, leaving 1 base not matched to a gene. The CDR3 sequence is 15 residues long. Germline V gene sequence: CDR1 MNHEY, CDR2 SVGAGI.

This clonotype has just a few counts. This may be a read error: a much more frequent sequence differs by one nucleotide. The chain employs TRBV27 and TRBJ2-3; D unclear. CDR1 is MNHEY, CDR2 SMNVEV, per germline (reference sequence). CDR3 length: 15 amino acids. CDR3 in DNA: TGTACCAGCAGTTTATCGGACCCTAGCACAGATACGCAGTATTTT. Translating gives CTSSLSDPSTDTQYF.

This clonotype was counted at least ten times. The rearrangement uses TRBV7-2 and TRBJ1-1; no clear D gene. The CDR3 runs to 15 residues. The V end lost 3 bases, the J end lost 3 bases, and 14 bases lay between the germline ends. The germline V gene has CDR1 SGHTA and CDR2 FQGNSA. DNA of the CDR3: TGTGCCAGCAGCTTTACACCTAGGAAGGACACTGAAGCTTTCTTT. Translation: CASSFTPRKDTEAFF.

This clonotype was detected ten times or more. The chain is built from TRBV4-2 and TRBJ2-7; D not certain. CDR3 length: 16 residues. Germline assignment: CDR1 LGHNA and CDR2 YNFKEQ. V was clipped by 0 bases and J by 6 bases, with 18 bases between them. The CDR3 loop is CASSQERDGRGSEQYF. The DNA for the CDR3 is TGTGCCAGCAGCCAAGAACGTGACGGTCGTGGCTCCGAGCAGTACTTC.

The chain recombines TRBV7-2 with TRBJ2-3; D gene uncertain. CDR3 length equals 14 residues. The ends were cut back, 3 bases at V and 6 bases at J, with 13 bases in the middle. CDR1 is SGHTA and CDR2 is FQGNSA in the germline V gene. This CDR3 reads CASSLLGITDTQYF. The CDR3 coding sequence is TGTGCCAGCAGCTTGCTTGGAATTACCGATACGCAGTATTTT.